This TCR beta chain was identified in a study of a mutant IDH1 vaccine in newly diagnosed glioma. As to time point: baseline, week 1 (first vaccination visit). The treatment was: pre-vaccination baseline after standard-of-care therapy. The germline gives CDR1 GTSNPN, CDR2 SVGIG (reference sequence). The V end lost 2 bases, the J end lost 3 bases, and 13 bases lay between the germline ends. This CDR3 comprises 15 residues. The method was immunoSEQ multiplex PCR; TCRdb's version includes in-frame clones alone and lacks a portion of them. Among about 68,000 clones listed, around 79% were seen once. The chain employs TRBV30 and TRBJ2-2; D is unclear. The clonotype comes from a man aged 45-65 years with glioma. The source was PBMCs, collected from a glioma patient treated with radiotherapy, temozolomide or both. The CDR3 nucleotides read TGTGCCTGGAGTCCCCGTCGATCTTACACCGGGGAGCTGTTTTTT. It encodes CAWSPRRSYTGELFF.